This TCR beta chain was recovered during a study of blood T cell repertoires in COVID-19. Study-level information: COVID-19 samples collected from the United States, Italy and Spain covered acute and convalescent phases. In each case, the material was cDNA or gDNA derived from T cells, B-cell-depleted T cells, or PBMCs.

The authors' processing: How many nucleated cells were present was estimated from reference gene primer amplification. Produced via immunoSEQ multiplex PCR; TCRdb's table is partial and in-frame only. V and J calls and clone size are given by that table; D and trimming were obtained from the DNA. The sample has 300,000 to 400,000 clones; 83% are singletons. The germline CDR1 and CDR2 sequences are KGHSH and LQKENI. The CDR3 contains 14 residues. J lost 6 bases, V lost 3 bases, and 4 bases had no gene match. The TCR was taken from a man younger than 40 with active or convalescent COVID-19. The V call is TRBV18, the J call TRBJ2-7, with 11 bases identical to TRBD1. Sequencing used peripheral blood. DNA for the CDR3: TGTGCCAGCTCACCGGGACAGGGGGGGCTCGAGCAGTACTTC. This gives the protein CASSPGQGGLEQYF. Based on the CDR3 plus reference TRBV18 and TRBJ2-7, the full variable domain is NAGVMQNPRHLVRRRGQEARLRCSPMKGHSHVYWYRQLPEEGLKFMVYLQKENIIDESGMPKERFSAEFPKEGPSILRIQQVVRGDSAAYFCASSPGQGGLEQYFGPGTRLTVT.